Given below is one T cell receptor beta chain in context. Its antigen is as yet unknown. CDR1 is SGHAT, CDR2 FQNNGV, per germline. The ends were cut back, 7 bases at V and 3 bases at J, with 17 bases in the middle. The CDR3 length is 15 residues. This entry comes from a study of beta chain features in type 1 diabetes. The study's findings and limits: Patients with Type 1 diabetes showed moderately but significantly shorter TCRB CDR3s in all four CD4+ subsets.

The entirety of the isolated RNA underwent reverse transcription, so expressed TCRB transcripts were sequenced. Libraries were prepared by immunoSEQ multiplex PCR; TCRdb keeps only in-frame clonotypes and omits some of them. The data hold approximately 170,000 clones, with roughly 60% observed a single time. The receptor comes from a man aged 30-40 years with type 1 diabetes. The V call is TRBV11-2, the J call TRBJ2-3; D call uncertain. Sequencing input: naive CD4+ T cells from blood. In DNA form, the CDR3 reads TGTGCCAGCACCGGCAATCGGGTGGTAACAGATACGCAGTATTTT. Amino acids: CASTGNRVVTDTQYF.